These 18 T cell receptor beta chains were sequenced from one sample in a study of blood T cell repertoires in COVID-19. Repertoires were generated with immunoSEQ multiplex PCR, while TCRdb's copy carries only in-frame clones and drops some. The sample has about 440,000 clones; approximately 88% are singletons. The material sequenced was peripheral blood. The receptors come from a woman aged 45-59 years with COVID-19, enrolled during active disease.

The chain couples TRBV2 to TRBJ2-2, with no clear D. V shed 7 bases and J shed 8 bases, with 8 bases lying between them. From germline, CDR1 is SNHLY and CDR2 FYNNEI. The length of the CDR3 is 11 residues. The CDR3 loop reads CASTRAGELFF. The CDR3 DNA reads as TGTGCCAGCACAAGAGCAGGGGAGCTGTTTTTT.

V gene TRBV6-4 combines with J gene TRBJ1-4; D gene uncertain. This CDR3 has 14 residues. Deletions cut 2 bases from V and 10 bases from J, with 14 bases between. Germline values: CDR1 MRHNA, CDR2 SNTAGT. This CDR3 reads CASSDEASGGKLFF. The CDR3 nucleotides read TGTGCCAGCAGTGACGAAGCATCAGGAGGAAAACTGTTTTTT.

DNA of the CDR3: TGTGCCAGCAGTGAATCCGAGGTCCAGTCACTTAACTATGGCTACACCTTC. This sequence encodes CASSESEVQSLNYGYTF. The chain joins TRBV2 to TRBJ1-2; D gene uncertain. Looked up from germline, CDR1 is SNHLY and CDR2 is FYNNEI. Trimming left V 2 bases short and J 1 base short, with 17 bases between. This CDR3 spans 17 amino acids.

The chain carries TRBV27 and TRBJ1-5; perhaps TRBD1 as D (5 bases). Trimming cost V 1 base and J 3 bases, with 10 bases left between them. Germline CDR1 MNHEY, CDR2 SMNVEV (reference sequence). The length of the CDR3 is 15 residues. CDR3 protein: CASSLFLGPNQPQHF. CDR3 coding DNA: TGTGCCAGCAGTTTATTTCTGGGGCCCAATCAGCCCCAGCATTTT.

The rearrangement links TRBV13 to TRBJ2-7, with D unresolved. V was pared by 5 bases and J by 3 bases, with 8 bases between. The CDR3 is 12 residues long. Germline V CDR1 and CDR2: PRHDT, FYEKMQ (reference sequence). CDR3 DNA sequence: TGTGCCAGCAGCCTCCGAGGCTACGAGCAGTACTTC. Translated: CASSLRGYEQYF.

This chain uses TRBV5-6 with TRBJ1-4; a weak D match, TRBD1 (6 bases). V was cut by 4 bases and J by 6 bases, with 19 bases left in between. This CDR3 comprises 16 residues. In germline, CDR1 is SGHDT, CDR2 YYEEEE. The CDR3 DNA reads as TGTGCCAGCAGCCCCCTGGAGGACAGCCGATATGAAAAACTGTTTTTT. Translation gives CASSPLEDSRYEKLFF. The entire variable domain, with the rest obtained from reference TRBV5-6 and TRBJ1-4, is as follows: DAGVTQSPTHLIKTRGQQVTLRCSPKSGHDTVSWYQQALGQGPQFIFQYYEEEERQRGNFPDRFSGHQFPNYSSELNVNALLLGDSALYLCASSPLEDSRYEKLFFGSGTQLSVL.

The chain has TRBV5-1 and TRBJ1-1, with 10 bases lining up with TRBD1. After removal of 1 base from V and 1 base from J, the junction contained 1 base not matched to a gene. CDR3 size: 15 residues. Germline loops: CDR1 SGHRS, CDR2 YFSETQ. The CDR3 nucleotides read TGCGCCAGCAGCTTGAGGACAGGGGGGAACACTGAAGCTTTCTTT. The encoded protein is CASSLRTGGNTEAFF.

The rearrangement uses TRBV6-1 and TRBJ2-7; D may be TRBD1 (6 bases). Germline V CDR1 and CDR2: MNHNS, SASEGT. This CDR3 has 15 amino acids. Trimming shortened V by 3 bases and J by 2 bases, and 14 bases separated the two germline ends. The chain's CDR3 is CASSEDRTATYEQYF. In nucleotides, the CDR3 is TGTGCCAGCAGTGAGGACCGGACAGCAACCTACGAGCAGTACTTC.

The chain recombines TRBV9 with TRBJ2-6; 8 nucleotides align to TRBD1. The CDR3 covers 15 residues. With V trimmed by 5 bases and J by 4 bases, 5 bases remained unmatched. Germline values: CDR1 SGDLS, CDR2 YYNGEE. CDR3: CASSRQGTGANVLTF. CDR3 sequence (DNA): TGTGCCAGCAGTCGACAGGGGACCGGGGCCAACGTCCTGACTTTC.

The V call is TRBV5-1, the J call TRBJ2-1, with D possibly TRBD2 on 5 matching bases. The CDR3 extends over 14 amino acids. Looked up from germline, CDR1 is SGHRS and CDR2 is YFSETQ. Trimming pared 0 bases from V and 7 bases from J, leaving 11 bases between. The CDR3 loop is CASSLGSPGNEQFF. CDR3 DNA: TGCGCCAGCAGCTTGGGCTCTCCGGGGAATGAGCAGTTCTTC.

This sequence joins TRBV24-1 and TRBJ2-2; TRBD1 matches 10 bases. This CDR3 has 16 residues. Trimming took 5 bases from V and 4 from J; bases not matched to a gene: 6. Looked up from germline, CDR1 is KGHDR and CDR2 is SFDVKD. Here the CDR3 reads CATSVTGTGATGELFF. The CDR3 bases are TGTGCCACCAGTGTCACCGGGACAGGGGCCACCGGGGAGCTGTTTTTT.

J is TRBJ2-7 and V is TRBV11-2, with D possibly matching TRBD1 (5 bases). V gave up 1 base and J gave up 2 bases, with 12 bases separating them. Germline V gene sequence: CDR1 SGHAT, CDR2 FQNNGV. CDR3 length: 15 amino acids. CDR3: CASSLGGHDPYEQYF. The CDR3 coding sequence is TGTGCCAGCAGCTTAGGGGGCCATGACCCCTACGAGCAGTACTTC.

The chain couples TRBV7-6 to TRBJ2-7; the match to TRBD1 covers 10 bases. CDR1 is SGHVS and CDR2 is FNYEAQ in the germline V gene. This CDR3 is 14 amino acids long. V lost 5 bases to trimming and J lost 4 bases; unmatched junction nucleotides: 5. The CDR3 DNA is TGTGCCAGCAGCCGCGGGACAGGGGCGTACGAGCAGTACTTC. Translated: CASSRGTGAYEQYF.

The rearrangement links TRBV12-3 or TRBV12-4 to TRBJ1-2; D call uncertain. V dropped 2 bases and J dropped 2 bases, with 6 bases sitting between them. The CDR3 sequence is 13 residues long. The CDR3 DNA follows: TGTGCCAGCAGTTTACCCGCGAACTATGGCTACACCTTC. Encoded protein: CASSLPANYGYTF.

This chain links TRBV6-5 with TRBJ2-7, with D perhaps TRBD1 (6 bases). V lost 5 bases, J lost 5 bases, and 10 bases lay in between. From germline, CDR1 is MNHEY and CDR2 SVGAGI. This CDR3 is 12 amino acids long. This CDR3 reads CASSKQGNEQYF. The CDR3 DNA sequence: TGTGCCAGCAGTAAACAGGGTAACGAGCAGTACTTC.

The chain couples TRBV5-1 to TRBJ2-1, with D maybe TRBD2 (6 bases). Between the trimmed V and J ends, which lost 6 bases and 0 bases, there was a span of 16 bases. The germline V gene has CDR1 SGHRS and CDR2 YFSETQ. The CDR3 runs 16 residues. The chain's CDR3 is CASTSYSGRSYNEQFF. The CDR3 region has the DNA TGCGCCAGCACCTCTTACAGCGGGCGCTCCTACAATGAGCAGTTCTTC.

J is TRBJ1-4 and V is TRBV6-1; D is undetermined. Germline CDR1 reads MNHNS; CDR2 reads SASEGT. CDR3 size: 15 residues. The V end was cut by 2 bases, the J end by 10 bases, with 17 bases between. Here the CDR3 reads CASSELGGARGKLFF. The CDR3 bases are TGTGCCAGCAGTGAACTGGGCGGAGCTCGGGGAAAACTGTTTTTT.

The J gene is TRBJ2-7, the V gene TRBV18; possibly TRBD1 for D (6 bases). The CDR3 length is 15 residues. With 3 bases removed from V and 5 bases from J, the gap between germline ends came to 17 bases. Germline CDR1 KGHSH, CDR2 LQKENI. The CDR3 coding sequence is TGTGCCAGCTCACCTCTCTCCCGTCGGGACAACGAGCAGTACTTC. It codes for CASSPLSRRDNEQYF. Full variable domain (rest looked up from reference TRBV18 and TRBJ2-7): NAGVMQNPRHLVRRRGQEARLRCSPMKGHSHVYWYRQLPEEGLKFMVYLQKENIIDESGMPKERFSAEFPKEGPSILRIQQVVRGDSAAYFCASSPLSRRDNEQYFGPGTRLTVT.